These T cell receptor beta chains were read from a single sample in a study of cytomegalovirus exposure and HLA in healthy donors. The assay was immunoSEQ multiplex PCR, and TCRdb's table has in-frame clones only and misses some. The data show under 150,000 clones, with under 80% seen just once and approximately 8.3% held by the top ten. Source material: PBMCs. These TCRs come from a woman aged 45-65 years in good health and CMV-seropositive. Each CDR3 is given with its conserved first and last residue. The order of the fields is clone size, D gene, J gene, V gene, CDR3 DNA, CDR3 protein. A D gene is named only where the DNA matches it firmly. Only part of the rows carry a size: once, few, many, or a class if the clone is expanded.

.	.	TRBJ2-1	TRBV5-1	TGCGCCAGCAGCTTAGGCAGGGACAATGAGCAGTTCTTC	CASSLGRDNEQFF
.	.	TRBJ2-7	TRBV6-1	TGTGCCAGCTGGATGGAGGGCTACGAGCAGTACTTC	CASWMEGYEQYF
.	.	TRBJ1-1	TRBV5-1	TGCGCCAGCAGCTTTGGTCCCAGAACTACACTGAACACTGAAGCTTTCTTT	CASSFGPRTTLNTEAFF
.	.	TRBJ2-5	TRBV11-2	TGTGCCAGCACCTTGAGGATCCTCCAAGAGACCCAGTACTTC	CASTLRILQETQYF
few	TRBD1	TRBJ2-7	TRBV28	TGTGCCAGCAGCTCTAGAGGGACAGGGGGCTATATGGACGAGCAGTACTTC	CASSSRGTGGYMDEQYF
.	.	TRBJ1-6	TRBV19	TGTGCCAGTAGTATAGGCTCGGGAGCTAGCACCCTCCACTTT	CASSIGSGASTLHF
.	TRBD1	TRBJ1-5	TRBV2	TGTGCCAGCAGGGGACAGGTGAGCAATCAGCCCCAGCATTTT	CASRGQVSNQPQHF
.	.	TRBJ2-1	TRBV7-9	TGTGCCAGCAGCCCCCGACTAGACTCCTACAATGAGCAGTTCTTC	CASSPRLDSYNEQFF
.	TRBD1	TRBJ2-7	TRBV5-4	TGTGCCAGCAGAACCGGGACAGGGACCTACGAGCAGTACTTC	CASRTGTGTYEQYF
.	.	TRBJ1-1	TRBV27	TGTGCCAGCAGCTACCGGACAGATTGGTCTGAAGCTTTCTTT	CASSYRTDWSEAFF
.	TRBD2	TRBJ2-1	TRBV28	TGTGCCAGCAGGCCTAGCGGGGGCAATGAGCAGTTCTTC	CASRPSGGNEQFF
.	.	TRBJ2-2	TRBV6-5	TGTGCCAGCAGTTGGGGGCTAAGTAACACCGGGGAGCTGTTTTTT	CASSWGLSNTGELFF
.	TRBD2	TRBJ2-1	TRBV27	TGTGCCAGCAGTGCCTACGAGGGAGGGTTGAGCCCCTACAATGAGCAGTTCTTC	CASSAYEGGLSPYNEQFF
few	.	TRBJ1-5	TRBV28	TGTGCCAGCAGTTTATCGTGGGGGGTTAGCAATCAGCCCCAGCATTTT	CASSLSWGVSNQPQHF
.	.	TRBJ2-5	TRBV5-1	TGCGCCAGCAGACAGATGACAGACCAAGAGACCCAGTACTTC	CASRQMTDQETQYF
.	TRBD1	TRBJ2-2	TRBV5-6	TGTGCCAGCAGCGGGACAGGGTTTGGCGGGGAACTGTTTTTT	CASSGTGFGGELFF
few	.	TRBJ2-5	TRBV5-1	TGCGCCAGCAGGATTTATAGGAACAGCCAAGAGACCCAGTACTTC	CASRIYRNSQETQYF
.	TRBD1	TRBJ2-5	TRBV18	TGTGCCAGCTCACCACCGACGACAGGGGTGGGGGAGACCCAGTACTTC	CASSPPTTGVGETQYF
.	TRBD1	TRBJ1-1	TRBV29-1	TGCAGCGTTGAAGAACAGGGGGCAGGGAACACTGAAGCTTTCTTT	CSVEEQGAGNTEAFF
.	.	TRBJ2-7	TRBV30	TGTGCCTGGAGTCGGGGTTACGAGCAGTACTTC	CAWSRGYEQYF
.	TRBD1	TRBJ2-2	TRBV2	TGTGCCAGCAGTGAAGCGCCCCCCGGAGACAGGGTAACCGGGGAGCTGTTTTTT	CASSEAPPGDRVTGELFF
.	TRBD2	TRBJ2-7	TRBV14	TGTGCCAGCAGCCAAGCTAAGTGGACCGGGACTAGGCGAACCTACGAGCAGTACTTC	CASSQAKWTGTRRTYEQYF